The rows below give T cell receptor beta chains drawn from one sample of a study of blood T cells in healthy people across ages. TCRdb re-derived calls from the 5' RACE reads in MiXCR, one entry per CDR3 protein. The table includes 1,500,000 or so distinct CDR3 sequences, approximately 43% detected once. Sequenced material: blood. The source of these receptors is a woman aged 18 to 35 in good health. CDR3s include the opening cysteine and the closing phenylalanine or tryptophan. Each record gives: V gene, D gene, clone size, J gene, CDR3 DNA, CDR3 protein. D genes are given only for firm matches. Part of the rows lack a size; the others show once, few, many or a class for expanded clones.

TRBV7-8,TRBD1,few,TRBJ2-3,TGTGCCAGCAGCTTGCTAGACCTTAACAGGGGTCCGCAGTATTTT,CASSLLDLNRGPQYF
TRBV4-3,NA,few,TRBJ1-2,TGCGCCAGCAGCCAAGTATCAGGGAGTCTTAGCTATGGCTACACCTTC,CASSQVSGSLSYGYTF
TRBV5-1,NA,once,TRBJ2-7,TGCGCCAGCAGCTTCGGCAGGGCGAACCGCGAGCAGTACTTC,CASSFGRANREQYF
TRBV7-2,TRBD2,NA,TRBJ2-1,TGTGCCAGCAGCCAACCCCCTAGCGGGGGATCCCATGAGCAGTTCTTC,CASSQPPSGGSHEQFF
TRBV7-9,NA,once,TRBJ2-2,TGTGCCAGCAGAGAAGGACAGAACACCGGGGAGCTGTTTTTT,CASREGQNTGELFF
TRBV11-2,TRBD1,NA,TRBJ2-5,TGTGCCAGCAGCCAGACTTACGGGACAGGGGAGACCCAGTACTTC,CASSQTYGTGETQYF
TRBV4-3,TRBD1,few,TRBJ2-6,TGCGCCAGCAGCCAAGTCGACAGGGCCGGGGCCAACGTCCTGACTTTC,CASSQVDRAGANVLTF
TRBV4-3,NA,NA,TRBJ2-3,TGCGCCAGCAGCCAAGGAAGCGGGCTCTCGACAGATACGCAGTATTTT,CASSQGSGLSTDTQYF
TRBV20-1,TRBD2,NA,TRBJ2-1,TGCAGTGCCGACCCGGCTAGCGGGGGCCTGAATGAGCAGTTCTTC,CSADPASGGLNEQFF
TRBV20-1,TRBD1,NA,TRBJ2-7,TGCAGTGCCCCCGGGACAGGGGGCCATGAGCAGTACTTC,CSAPGTGGHEQYF
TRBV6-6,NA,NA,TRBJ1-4,TGTGCCAGCAGTTACTCGAGCAGGGACCACGAAAAACTGTTTTTT,CASSYSSRDHEKLFF
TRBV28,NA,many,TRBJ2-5,TGTGCCAGCAGCTTGATAAGAGAGACCCAGTACTTC,CASSLIRETQYF
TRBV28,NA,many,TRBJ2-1,TGTGCCAGCAGTTTATTGGGCAGGGAGCAGTTCTTC,CASSLLGREQFF
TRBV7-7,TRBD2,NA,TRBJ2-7,TGTGCCAGCAGCAAAAACCGGGGGGTCTACTACGAGCAGTACTTC,CASSKNRGVYYEQYF
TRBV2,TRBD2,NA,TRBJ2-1,TGTGCCAGCAGTGAGGCTAGGACGGGGGGTGAGCAGTTCTTC,CASSEARTGGEQFF
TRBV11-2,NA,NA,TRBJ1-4,TGTGCCAGCAGTTATACGGCCGGGATGAATGAAAAACTGTTTTTT,CASSYTAGMNEKLFF
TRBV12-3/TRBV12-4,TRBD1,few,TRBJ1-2,TGTGCCAGCAGGAAGGACAGGGAGAACTATGGCTACACCTTC,CASRKDRENYGYTF
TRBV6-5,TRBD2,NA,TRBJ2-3,TGTACCAGCACTAGCGCGTCCACAGATACGCAGTATTTT,CTSTSASTDTQYF
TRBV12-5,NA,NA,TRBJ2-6,TGTGCTAGTGGGGAACAGGGAGCTGGGGCCAACGTCCTGACTTTC,CASGEQGAGANVLTF
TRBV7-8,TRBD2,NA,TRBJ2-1,TGTGCCAGCAGCTTCACTAGCGGGCACTCCTACAATGAGCAGTTCTTC,CASSFTSGHSYNEQFF
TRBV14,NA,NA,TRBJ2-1,TGTGCCAGCAGCCAAGATCTGGGGACCATCTCCTACAATGAGCAGTTCTTC,CASSQDLGTISYNEQFF
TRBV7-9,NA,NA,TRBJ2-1,TGTGCCAGCATAAAGAGAGACAAGTACAATGAGCGGTTCTTC,CASIKRDKYNERFF
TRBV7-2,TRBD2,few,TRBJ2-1,TGTGCCAGCAGCTTAAGGGGATCTAGCGGGAGTGGGTACAATGAGCAGTTCTTC,CASSLRGSSGSGYNEQFF
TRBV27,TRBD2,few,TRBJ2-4,TGTGCCAGCAGTTCGGGGGGAATGGCCAAAAACATTCAGTACTTC,CASSSGGMAKNIQYF
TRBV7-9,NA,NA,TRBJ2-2,TGTGCCAGCAGCTTAGTTCGGGCAGCGAACACCGGGGAGCTGTTTTTT,CASSLVRAANTGELFF
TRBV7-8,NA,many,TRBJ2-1,TGTGCCAGCAGCTTTCATCTCACGGACTACAATGAGCAGTTCTTC,CASSFHLTDYNEQFF
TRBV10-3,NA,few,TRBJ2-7,TGTGCCACCCGGAGTGGAGACCGGGCCTACGAGCAGTACTTC,CATRSGDRAYEQYF
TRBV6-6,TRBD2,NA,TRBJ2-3,TGTGCCAGCAGTTACTCGGGCGGGAGACCCACAGATACGCAGTATTTT,CASSYSGGRPTDTQYF
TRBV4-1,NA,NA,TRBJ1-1,TGCGCCAGCAGCCCGGGCATGGGGCTCGGGAACACTGAAGCTTTCTTT,CASSPGMGLGNTEAFF
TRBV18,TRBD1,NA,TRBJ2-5,TGTGCCAGCTCACCATGGAACAGGGGGCAGGAGACCCAGTACTTC,CASSPWNRGQETQYF
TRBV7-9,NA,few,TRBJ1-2,TGTGCCAGCAGGGGGGACCGACTTAACTATGGCTACACCTTC,CASRGDRLNYGYTF
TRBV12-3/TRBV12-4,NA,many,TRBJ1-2,TGTGCCAGCTTCGGACCTCCCGGCGGCTACACCTTC,CASFGPPGGYTF
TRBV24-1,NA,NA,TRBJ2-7,TGTGCCACCAGTGCCCCGGGTACTACCCTCTACAATGAGCAGTACTTC,CATSAPGTTLYNEQYF
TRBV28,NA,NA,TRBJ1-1,TGTGCCATCAGTTTAGGGAGGGCTGAAGCTTTCTTT,CAISLGRAEAFF
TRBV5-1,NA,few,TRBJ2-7,TGCGCCAGCAGCTTGGATGGGACGGACTTCAAGCAGTACTTC,CASSLDGTDFKQYF
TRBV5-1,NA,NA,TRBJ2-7,TGCGCCAGCAGCTTGGAGCGGTATTACGAGCAGTACTTC,CASSLERYYEQYF
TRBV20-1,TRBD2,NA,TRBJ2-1,TGCAGTGCTAGAACCCCGACTAGCGGGAGGATCTACAATGAGCAGTTCTTC,CSARTPTSGRIYNEQFF
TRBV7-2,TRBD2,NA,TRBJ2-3,TGTGCCAGCAGTCTAGCGGGAGCAGCAGATACGCAGTATTTT,CASSLAGAADTQYF
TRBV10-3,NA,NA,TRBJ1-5,TGTGCCATCAGTCGGGGGGACCGGGCCGATCAGCCCCAGCATTTT,CAISRGDRADQPQHF
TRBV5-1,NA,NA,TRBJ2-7,TGCGCCAGCAGCTTGGCCTTGTCAGGGCCGACTTACGAGCAGTACTTC,CASSLALSGPTYEQYF
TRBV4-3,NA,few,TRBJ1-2,TGCGCCAGCAGAAGCGTAGGGACCTCTTATTACACCTTC,CASRSVGTSYYTF
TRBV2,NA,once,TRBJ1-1,TGTGTCAGCAGTGCCAGGGTGAGAACTGAAGCTTTCTTT,CVSSARVRTEAFF